These T cell receptor beta chains were read from a single sample in a study of PD-L1 blockade in urothelial cancer. Profiling relied on immunoSEQ multiplex PCR, and the TCRdb table lists in-frame clones only, not all of them. Among about 100,000 clones listed, 70% to 90% were seen once. The sequencing used PBMCs, collected around atezolizumab (anti-PD-L1) treatment. These receptors originate from a middle-aged man with urothelial cancer. The CDR3 runs from the conserved cysteine through the conserved F or W. D genes are given only for firm matches. The size entry is marked missing in some rows and otherwise reads once, few, many or a size class.

v_call: TRBV28; clone_size: .; j_call: TRBJ2-7; d_call: TRBD2; cdr3_aa: CASSLLRLAGPEQYF; cdr3_nt: TGTGCCAGCAGTTTACTCAGGCTAGCGGGGCCTGAGCAGTACTTC
v_call: TRBV28; clone_size: .; j_call: TRBJ2-7; d_call: .; cdr3_aa: CASSLPHPARGHEQYF; cdr3_nt: TGTGCCAGCAGTTTACCTCACCCTGCGCGCGGCCACGAGCAGTACTTC
v_call: TRBV11-2; clone_size: once; j_call: TRBJ1-2; d_call: TRBD1; cdr3_aa: CASSSDRAVGYTF; cdr3_nt: TGTGCCAGCAGCAGTGACAGGGCGGTTGGCTACACCTTC
v_call: TRBV11-1; clone_size: .; j_call: TRBJ2-3; d_call: .; cdr3_aa: CASSLSGSDTQYF; cdr3_nt: TGTGCCAGCAGCTTGTCAGGCTCTGATACGCAGTATTTT
v_call: TRBV19; clone_size: .; j_call: TRBJ2-6; d_call: TRBD1; cdr3_aa: CASSIIETGRSGANVLTF; cdr3_nt: TGTGCCAGTAGTATTATTGAGACAGGGCGCTCTGGGGCCAACGTCCTGACTTTC
v_call: TRBV5-6; clone_size: .; j_call: TRBJ2-7; d_call: .; cdr3_aa: CASSRGVEQYF; cdr3_nt: TGTGCCAGCAGCCGGGGTGTCGAGCAGTACTTC
v_call: TRBV9; clone_size: .; j_call: TRBJ2-2; d_call: .; cdr3_aa: CASARASAGELFF; cdr3_nt: TGTGCCAGCGCGCGGGCCTCTGCCGGGGAGCTGTTTTTT
v_call: TRBV28; clone_size: .; j_call: TRBJ1-5; d_call: .; cdr3_aa: CASSLAGQPQHF; cdr3_nt: TGTGCCAGCAGTTTAGCGGGTCAGCCCCAGCATTTT
v_call: TRBV7-8; clone_size: .; j_call: TRBJ1-1; d_call: .; cdr3_aa: CASSFGQTNTEAFF; cdr3_nt: TGTGCCAGCAGCTTCGGACAGACGAACACTGAAGCTTTCTTT
v_call: TRBV7-9; clone_size: .; j_call: TRBJ2-1; d_call: TRBD2; cdr3_aa: CASSSGSGTFKSSYNEQFF; cdr3_nt: TGTGCCAGCAGCTCCGGTAGCGGGACCTTTAAAAGCTCCTACAATGAGCAGTTCTTC
v_call: TRBV7-2; clone_size: .; j_call: TRBJ1-5; d_call: .; cdr3_aa: CASSHDRLSNQPQHF; cdr3_nt: TGTGCCAGCAGCCATGACAGGCTTAGCAATCAGCCCCAGCATTTT
v_call: TRBV28; clone_size: .; j_call: TRBJ1-4; d_call: .; cdr3_aa: CASGGIGWDEKLFF; cdr3_nt: TGTGCCAGCGGCGGAATTGGCTGGGATGAAAAACTGTTTTTT
v_call: TRBV14; clone_size: .; j_call: TRBJ2-7; d_call: .; cdr3_aa: CASSQVAHEQYF; cdr3_nt: TGTGCCAGCAGCCAAGTCGCGCACGAGCAGTACTTC
v_call: TRBV4-2; clone_size: .; j_call: TRBJ2-3; d_call: TRBD2; cdr3_aa: CASSQRLAGNTDTQYF; cdr3_nt: TGTGCCAGCAGCCAAAGACTAGCGGGTAACACAGATACGCAGTATTTT
v_call: TRBV27; clone_size: .; j_call: TRBJ2-1; d_call: .; cdr3_aa: CASRPTGRYEQFF; cdr3_nt: TGTGCCAGCAGGCCGACAGGGAGGTATGAGCAGTTCTTC
v_call: TRBV10-2; clone_size: .; j_call: TRBJ1-5; d_call: .; cdr3_aa: CASSVGDRPQHF; cdr3_nt: TGCGCCAGCAGTGTCGGGGATCGGCCCCAGCATTTT
v_call: TRBV9; clone_size: .; j_call: TRBJ2-2; d_call: TRBD1; cdr3_aa: CASSVGQSTNTGELFF; cdr3_nt: TGTGCCAGCAGCGTGGGACAGTCGACTAACACCGGGGAGCTGTTTTTT
v_call: TRBV28; clone_size: .; j_call: TRBJ2-7; d_call: TRBD2; cdr3_aa: CASSDPRGTLAGEQYF; cdr3_nt: TGTGCCAGCAGTGACCCCCGGGGCACCCTAGCGGGGGAGCAGTACTTC
v_call: TRBV28; clone_size: once; j_call: TRBJ2-2; d_call: TRBD1; cdr3_aa: CASSSSLTGGVYTGELFF; cdr3_nt: TGTGCCAGCAGTTCTAGTTTAACAGGGGGCGTTTACACCGGGGAGCTGTTTTTT
v_call: TRBV6-5; clone_size: .; j_call: TRBJ2-7; d_call: .; cdr3_aa: CASSYSGRGAYEQYF; cdr3_nt: TGTGCCAGCAGTTACTCGGGGCGGGGAGCCTACGAGCAGTACTTC
v_call: TRBV18; clone_size: .; j_call: TRBJ2-5; d_call: TRBD2; cdr3_aa: CASSPRLTVRLAGGETQYF; cdr3_nt: TGTGCCAGCTCACCACGACTCACGGTTCGACTAGCGGGAGGGGAGACCCAGTACTTC
v_call: TRBV4-2; clone_size: .; j_call: TRBJ1-1; d_call: .; cdr3_aa: CASSQDGIRGDTEAFF; cdr3_nt: TGTGCCAGCAGCCAGGACGGGATTCGGGGGGACACTGAAGCTTTCTTT
v_call: TRBV7-6; clone_size: few; j_call: TRBJ2-5; d_call: TRBD1; cdr3_aa: CASSPTLGQGGGQETQYF; cdr3_nt: TGTGCCAGCAGCCCGACTCTCGGACAGGGTGGCGGCCAAGAGACCCAGTACTTC
v_call: TRBV7-9; clone_size: .; j_call: TRBJ2-5; d_call: .; cdr3_aa: CASSPNPVSGQETQYF; cdr3_nt: TGTGCCAGCAGCCCCAATCCCGTATCAGGCCAAGAGACCCAGTACTTC
v_call: TRBV13; clone_size: once; j_call: TRBJ2-3; d_call: .; cdr3_aa: CASSTRGKTSTDTQYF; cdr3_nt: TGTGCCAGCAGCACCCGCGGAAAAACTAGCACAGATACGCAGTATTTT
v_call: TRBV30; clone_size: .; j_call: TRBJ2-5; d_call: .; cdr3_aa: CAWSVRGETQYF; cdr3_nt: TGTGCCTGGAGTGTAAGGGGGGAGACCCAGTACTTC
v_call: TRBV4-1; clone_size: .; j_call: TRBJ2-3; d_call: TRBD1; cdr3_aa: CASSQTNRGFGTDTQYF; cdr3_nt: TGCGCCAGCAGCCAAACAAACAGGGGGTTCGGCACAGATACGCAGTATTTT
v_call: TRBV4-2; clone_size: .; j_call: TRBJ2-4; d_call: TRBD2; cdr3_aa: CASSQQTSGRVQNIQYF; cdr3_nt: TGTGCCAGCAGCCAGCAGACTAGCGGGAGGGTCCAAAACATTCAGTACTTC
v_call: TRBV2; clone_size: .; j_call: TRBJ2-3; d_call: .; cdr3_aa: CASSVDSKDTQYF; cdr3_nt: TGTGCCAGCAGTGTGGACAGTAAAGATACGCAGTATTTT
v_call: TRBV11-2; clone_size: .; j_call: TRBJ2-7; d_call: TRBD2; cdr3_aa: CASSSRLAGVYEQYF; cdr3_nt: TGTGCCAGCAGCTCCCGACTAGCGGGAGTCTACGAGCAGTACTTC
v_call: TRBV27; clone_size: .; j_call: TRBJ2-1; d_call: .; cdr3_aa: CASSFSGVRSYNEQFF; cdr3_nt: TGTGCCAGCAGTTTCTCAGGGGTTCGCTCCTACAATGAGCAGTTCTTC
v_call: TRBV19; clone_size: .; j_call: TRBJ1-5; d_call: .; cdr3_aa: CASSQGRSNQPQHF; cdr3_nt: TGTGCCAGCTCACAGGGAAGGAGCAATCAGCCCCAGCATTTT
v_call: TRBV11-1; clone_size: few; j_call: TRBJ2-1; d_call: TRBD2; cdr3_aa: CASSLRLAEYNEQFF; cdr3_nt: TGTGCCAGCAGCTTGAGACTAGCGGAGTACAATGAGCAGTTCTTC
v_call: TRBV10-1; clone_size: .; j_call: TRBJ2-2; d_call: TRBD1; cdr3_aa: CASSEIGDRGTGELFF; cdr3_nt: TGCGCCAGCAGTGAGATAGGAGACAGGGGCACCGGGGAGCTGTTTTTT
v_call: TRBV27; clone_size: .; j_call: TRBJ2-3; d_call: TRBD1; cdr3_aa: CASSPYSGGTGDNTQYF; cdr3_nt: TGTGCCAGCAGTCCATATTCGGGCGGGACAGGCGATAATACGCAGTATTTT
v_call: TRBV7-9; clone_size: once; j_call: TRBJ2-7; d_call: TRBD1; cdr3_aa: CASSRVLGQGGEQYF; cdr3_nt: TGTGCCAGCAGCCGAGTCCTGGGACAGGGTGGCGAGCAGTACTTC
v_call: TRBV27; clone_size: .; j_call: TRBJ1-6; d_call: TRBD1; cdr3_aa: CASSREGQSVYSYNSPLHF; cdr3_nt: TGTGCCAGCAGTCGGGAGGGACAGTCAGTTTACTCCTATAATTCACCCCTCCACTTT
v_call: TRBV27; clone_size: .; j_call: TRBJ2-7; d_call: TRBD2; cdr3_aa: CASSLSGGSSYEQYF; cdr3_nt: TGTGCCAGCAGTTTATCGGGGGGGAGCTCCTACGAGCAGTACTTC
v_call: TRBV7-9; clone_size: .; j_call: TRBJ2-1; d_call: TRBD2; cdr3_aa: CASSSGTSGVYNEQFF; cdr3_nt: TGTGCCAGCAGCTCGGGGACTAGCGGAGTCTACAATGAGCAGTTCTTC
v_call: TRBV7-2; clone_size: .; j_call: TRBJ2-2; d_call: TRBD2; cdr3_aa: CASSLGGLRGRATGELFF; cdr3_nt: TGTGCCAGCAGCTTAGGAGGTCTTCGCGGGAGGGCCACCGGGGAGCTGTTTTTT
v_call: TRBV27; clone_size: .; j_call: TRBJ2-3; d_call: TRBD2; cdr3_aa: CASRRSSGSPDTQYF; cdr3_nt: TGTGCCAGCAGACGGTCTAGCGGGAGTCCAGATACGCAGTATTTT